This entry is about one T cell receptor (beta chain). Antigen specificity is unknown. This specimen belongs to a study of T cell responses to AZD1222 COVID-19 vaccine. Study findings and constraints: Distributed over spike, vaccine-associated CD4 TCRs predominated at 160-218 and 743-854. Following two doses of AZD1222, Spike-specific TCR breadth and depth rose. Clonal diversity may have been underestimated, and the donors were mostly white British, with more females than males. Nearly half of spike-specific TCRs reportedly go after variant regions that carry no mutations.

The repertoire was sequenced with immunoSEQ multiplex PCR; TCRdb's copy has only in-frame clones and lacks some. The sample records 100,000 to 150,000 clones, roughly 90% being singletons. Losses at the gene ends were 5 bases for V and 5 bases for J; bases not matched to a gene: 7. CDR3 size: 15 residues. Germline CDR1 reads MNHEY; CDR2 reads SMNVEV (reference sequence). The chain has TRBV27 and TRBJ1-4; 8 nucleotides line up with TRBD1. The origin of this receptor is an adult in good health. The material was peripheral blood, obtained on day 0 of AZD1222 vaccination. This CDR3 reads CASSLTGQENEKLFF. CDR3 in DNA: TGTGCCAGCAGTCTAACGGGACAGGAGAATGAAAAACTGTTTTTT.